These 20 T cell receptor beta chains originate from one sample sequenced in a study of control samples from healthy donors and cancer patients. Produced via immunoSEQ multiplex PCR; TCRdb's table is partial and in-frame only. The sample holds about 190,000 clones, about 90% seen once. Sequenced material: blood. These receptors originate from a man aged 25 to 40 in good health.

The chain combines TRBV5-1 with TRBJ2-1; D unresolved. The CDR3 is 12 amino acids. V shed 5 bases and J shed 4 bases, with 7 bases lying between them. Germline V gene data show CDR1 as SGHRS and CDR2 as YFSETQ. The CDR3 DNA reads as TGCGCCAGCAGTATAGGGTACAATGAGCAGTTCTTC. This encodes CASSIGYNEQFF. Drawing the rest from reference TRBV5-1 and TRBJ2-1, the complete variable domain is KAGVTQTPRYLIKTRGQQVTLSCSPISGHRSVSWYQQTPGQGLQFLFEYFSETQRNKGNFPGRFSGRQFSNSRSEMNVSTLELGDSALYLCASSIGYNEQFFGPGTRLTVL.

The chain couples TRBV5-1 to TRBJ2-7; D is unresolved. With 1 base removed from V and 6 bases from J, the gap between germline ends came to 8 bases. CDR3 size: 12 residues. CDR1 is SGHRS, CDR2 YFSETQ, per germline. CDR3 sequence reads: CASSLSGPEQYF. CDR3 DNA sequence: TGCGCCAGCAGCTTGTCCGGCCCCGAGCAGTACTTC.

The rearrangement joins TRBV7-2 to TRBJ1-2; TRBD1 matches at 7 bases. The CDR3 length is 15 residues. Trimming took 1 base from V and 8 from J; bases not matched to a gene: 10. The germline V gene encodes CDR1 SGHTA and CDR2 FQGNSA. The CDR3 bases are TGTGCCAGCAGCTTAGGGGGGAGGACAGGCGGCGGCTACACCTTC. As protein: CASSLGGRTGGGYTF.

V and J are TRBV5-1 and TRBJ2-1; 11 nucleotides align to TRBD2. Per germline, CDR1 SGHRS and CDR2 YFSETQ. Trimming removed 4 bases from V and 5 bases from J; junction bases left unmatched: 8. The CDR3 runs 16 residues. Here the CDR3 DNA reads TGCGCCAGCAGCCCCGCCCTAGCGGGGGGCCACAATGAGCAGTTCTTC. Protein product: CASSPALAGGHNEQFF.

This clone was detected a few times. The chain joins TRBV7-9 to TRBJ1-1; D ambiguous. The germline gives CDR1 SEHNR, CDR2 FQNEAQ (reference sequence). Trimming took off 1 base at V and 5 bases at J, with 11 bases between the two ends. The CDR3 runs 14 residues. The CDR3 is CASSLGDARTEAFF. CDR3 nucleotide sequence: TGTGCCAGCAGCTTAGGTGACGCGAGGACTGAAGCTTTCTTT. The entire variable domain, with the rest obtained from reference TRBV7-9 and TRBJ1-1, is as follows: DTGVSQNPRHKITKRGQNVTFRCDPISEHNRLYWYRQTLGQGPEFLTYFQNEAQLEKSRLLSDRFSAERPKGSFSTLEIQRTEQGDSAMYLCASSLGDARTEAFFGQGTRLTVV.

The J gene is TRBJ2-5, the V gene TRBV4-1; maybe TRBD1 (6 bases). The CDR3 has 16 residues. The germline CDR1 and CDR2 sequences are MGHRA and YSYEKL. Trimming cost V 1 base and J 2 bases, with 14 bases left between them. This chain's CDR3 is CASSQGLGQGQETQYF. DNA for the CDR3: TGCGCCAGCAGCCAAGGGCTGGGCCAGGGGCAAGAGACCCAGTACTTC.

The genes are TRBV5-1 and TRBJ1-2; D is unresolved. This CDR3 has 12 residues. Looked up from germline, CDR1 is SGHRS and CDR2 is YFSETQ. V lost 5 bases, J lost 5 bases, and 10 bases lay in between. The CDR3 protein is CASRQTGYGYTF. The DNA of the CDR3 is TGCGCCAGCAGGCAGACTGGGTATGGCTACACCTTC.

The CDR3 spells CASSFTPGQGYEKLFF. The DNA for the CDR3 is TGTGCCAGCAGCTTCACTCCGGGACAGGGCTATGAAAAACTGTTTTTT. The V gene is TRBV7-2, the J gene TRBJ1-4; 9 bases map to TRBD1. V lost 3 bases and J lost 6; bases outside the gene matches: 8. The CDR3 totals 16 residues. Germline V gene data show CDR1 as SGHTA and CDR2 as FQGNSA.

A single count supports this clone. V usage is TRBV7-9 and J usage is TRBJ2-1, with D perhaps TRBD1 or TRBD2 (6 bases each). V lost 5 bases and J lost 7, with 21 bases in between. The CDR3 is made up of 16 amino acids. CDR1 SEHNR and CDR2 FQNEAQ come from the germline V gene (reference sequence). CDR3 in amino acids: CASSPTGWGAGNEQFF. CDR3 sequence (DNA): TGTGCCAGCAGCCCTACGGGTTGGGGGGCGGGGAATGAGCAGTTCTTC.

V usage is TRBV27 and J usage is TRBJ1-2, with D unclear. The CDR3 covers 15 residues. CDR1 and CDR2 (germline): MNHEY, SMNVEV (reference sequence). V was shortened by 8 bases and J by 2 bases, with 18 bases between the two germline ends. In DNA, the CDR3 is TGTGCCAGCCGTCCCCAGTCGGCAGTAAACTATGGCTACACCTTC. This codes for CASRPQSAVNYGYTF.

The rearrangement joins TRBV27 to TRBJ1-5, with no clear D. The V end was cut by 3 bases, the J end by 5 bases, with 11 bases between. Per germline, CDR1 MNHEY and CDR2 SMNVEV (reference sequence). There are 14 residues in the CDR3. This chain's CDR3 is CASSFYGGYQPQHF. As DNA, the CDR3 is TGTGCCAGCAGTTTTTACGGAGGGTATCAGCCCCAGCATTTT.

The chain carries TRBV30 and TRBJ1-6; 11 nucleotides line up with TRBD1. CDR1 and CDR2 (germline): GTSNPN, SVGIG (reference sequence). This CDR3 is built from 15 residues. The ends lost 7 bases at V and 1 base at J; junction bases unmatched: 3. The CDR3 protein is CASGQGASYNSPLHF. DNA for the CDR3: TGTGCCTCAGGACAGGGGGCGTCCTATAATTCACCCCTCCACTTT.

The chain carries TRBV5-1 and TRBJ1-1, with no clear D. This CDR3 contains 14 residues. Per the germline V gene, CDR1 is SGHRS and CDR2 is YFSETQ. V lost 0 bases to trimming and J lost 2 bases, with 8 bases between them. Written as DNA, the CDR3 is TGCGCCAGCAGCTTGGTACAGCCCAACACTGAAGCTTTCTTT. Amino acid sequence: CASSLVQPNTEAFF.

The chain links TRBV2 to TRBJ2-2; the D gene is possibly TRBD1 (6 bases). V lost 3 bases and J lost 6, with 11 bases in between. The CDR3 totals 14 residues. Germline V CDR1 and CDR2: SNHLY, FYNNEI. Here the CDR3 DNA reads TGTGCCAGCAGTGAGCCACAGGGCCCCGGGGAGCTGTTTTTT. This gives the protein CASSEPQGPGELFF.

The CDR3 coding sequence is TGTGCCAGCAGTTCCTCAGGGGCCGGAAACACCATATATTTT. It specifies CASSSSGAGNTIYF. The V gene is TRBV27, the J gene TRBJ1-3; D perhaps matches TRBD1 (6 bases). Germline CDR1 is MNHEY and CDR2 is SMNVEV (reference sequence). The CDR3 covers 14 residues. The V gene lost 4 bases and the J gene lost 4 bases, with 11 bases spanning the gap.

In this sample, this clone turned up once. J is TRBJ1-1 and V is TRBV10-3; D might be TRBD1 (6 bases). V shed 8 bases and J shed 3 bases, with 16 bases lying between them. CDR1 and CDR2 (germline): ENHRY, SYGVKD. The CDR3 contains 14 residues. The CDR3 protein is CAISRTAGYTEAFF. CDR3 coding DNA: TGTGCCATCTCTAGGACAGCCGGGTACACTGAAGCTTTCTTT.

This chain uses TRBV7-6 with TRBJ1-3; TRBD1 matches 8 bases. After removal of 2 bases from V and 8 bases from J, the junction contained 14 bases not matched to a gene. This CDR3 is 17 amino acids long. Germline V lookup: CDR1 SGHVS, CDR2 FNYEAQ. CDR3 in DNA: TGTGCCAGCAGCTTATCCGGGACAGGAGGAGGAGAATACACCATATATTTT. It is translated as CASSLSGTGGGEYTIYF.

This chain uses TRBV24-1 with TRBJ2-1; 11 bases agree with TRBD2. J was trimmed by 8 bases and V by 4 bases; bases with no gene match: 9. The CDR3 covers 16 residues. Per germline, CDR1 KGHDR and CDR2 SFDVKD. CDR3 loop: CATSEGSGGAWHEQFF. Here the CDR3 DNA reads TGTGCCACCAGTGAGGGTAGCGGGGGGGCATGGCATGAGCAGTTCTTC.

As DNA, the CDR3 is TGTGCCAGCAGCTCTCCGGGACGCATGAACACTGAAGCTTTCTTT. Translating it yields CASSSPGRMNTEAFF. This chain links TRBV11-2 with TRBJ1-1; D perhaps matches TRBD1 (5 bases). Between the trimmed V and J ends, which lost 4 bases and 0 bases, there was a span of 12 bases. Germline CDR1 and CDR2: SGHAT and FQNNGV. The CDR3 runs 15 residues.

The rearrangement links TRBV3-1 (or the pseudogene TRBV3-2) to TRBJ2-3, with D unclear. V dropped 6 bases and J dropped 1 base, with 5 bases sitting between them. The germline CDR1 and CDR2 sequences are LGHDT and YNNKEL (reference sequence). The CDR3 totals 12 residues. The CDR3 coding sequence is TGTGCCAGCAGGTCTGGCACAGATACGCAGTATTTT. This codes for CASRSGTDTQYF.